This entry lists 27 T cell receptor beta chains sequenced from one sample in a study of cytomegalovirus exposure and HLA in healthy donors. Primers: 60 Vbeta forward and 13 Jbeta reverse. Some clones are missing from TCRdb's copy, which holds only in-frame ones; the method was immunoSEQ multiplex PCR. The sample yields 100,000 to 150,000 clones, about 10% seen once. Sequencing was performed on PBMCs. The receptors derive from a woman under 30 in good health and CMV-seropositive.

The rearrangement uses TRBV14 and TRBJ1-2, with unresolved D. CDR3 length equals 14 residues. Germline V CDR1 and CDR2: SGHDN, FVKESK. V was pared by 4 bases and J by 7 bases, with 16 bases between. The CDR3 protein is CASSPLNNPSGYTF. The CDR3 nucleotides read TGTGCCAGCAGCCCGCTCAATAATCCGAGTGGCTACACCTTC.

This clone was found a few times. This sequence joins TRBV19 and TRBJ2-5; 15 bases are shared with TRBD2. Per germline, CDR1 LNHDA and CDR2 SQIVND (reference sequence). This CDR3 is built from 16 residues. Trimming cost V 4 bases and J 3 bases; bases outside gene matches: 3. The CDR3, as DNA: TGTGCCAGTAGTACGAGGACTAGCGGGAGGGAAGAGACCCAGTACTTC. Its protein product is CASSTRTSGREETQYF.

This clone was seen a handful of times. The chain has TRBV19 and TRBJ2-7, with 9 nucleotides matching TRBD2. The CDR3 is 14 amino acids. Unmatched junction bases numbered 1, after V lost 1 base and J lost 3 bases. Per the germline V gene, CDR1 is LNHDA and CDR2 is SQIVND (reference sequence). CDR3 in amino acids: CASSIVAGDYEQYF. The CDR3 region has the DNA TGTGCCAGTAGTATAGTAGCGGGAGACTACGAGCAGTACTTC. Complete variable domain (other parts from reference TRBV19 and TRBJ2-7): DGGITQSPKYLFRKEGQNVTLSCEQNLNHDAMYWYRQDPGQGLRLIYYSQIVNDFQKGDIAEGYSVSREKKESFPLTVTSAQKNPTAFYLCASSIVAGDYEQYFGPGTRLTVT.

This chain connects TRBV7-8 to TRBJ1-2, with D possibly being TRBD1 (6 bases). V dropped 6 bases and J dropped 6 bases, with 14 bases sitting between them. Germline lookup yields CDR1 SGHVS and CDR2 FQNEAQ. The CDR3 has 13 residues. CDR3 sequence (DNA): TGTGCCAGCAGTCGCGGGGGGGGCGATGGCTACACCTTC. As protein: CASSRGGGDGYTF.

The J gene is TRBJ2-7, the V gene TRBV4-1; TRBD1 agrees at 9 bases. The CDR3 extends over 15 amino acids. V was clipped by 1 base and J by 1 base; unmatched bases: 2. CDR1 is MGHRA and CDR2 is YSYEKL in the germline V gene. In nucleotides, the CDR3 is TGCGCCAGCAGCCAAGCCGGGACAGGGTCCTACGAGCAGTACTTC. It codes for CASSQAGTGSYEQYF.

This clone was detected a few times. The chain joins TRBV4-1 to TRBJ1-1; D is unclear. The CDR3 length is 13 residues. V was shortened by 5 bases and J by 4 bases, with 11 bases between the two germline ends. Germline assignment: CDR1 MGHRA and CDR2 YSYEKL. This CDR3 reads CASSTGLGTEAFF. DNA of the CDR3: TGCGCCAGCAGCACCGGGTTGGGCACTGAAGCTTTCTTT.

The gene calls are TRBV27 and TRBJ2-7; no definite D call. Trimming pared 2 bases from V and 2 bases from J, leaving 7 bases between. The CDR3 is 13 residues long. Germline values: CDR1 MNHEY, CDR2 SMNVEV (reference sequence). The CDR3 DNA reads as TGTGCCAGCAGTTTAGGCCTCCCCTACGAGCAGTACTTC. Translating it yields CASSLGLPYEQYF.

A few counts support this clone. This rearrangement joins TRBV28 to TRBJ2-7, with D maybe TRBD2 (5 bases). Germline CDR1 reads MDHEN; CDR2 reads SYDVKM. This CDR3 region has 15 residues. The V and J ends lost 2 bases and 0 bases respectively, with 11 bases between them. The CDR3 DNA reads TGTGCCAGCAGTTTACTTGGACTCTCCTCCTACGAGCAGTACTTC. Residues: CASSLLGLSSYEQYF. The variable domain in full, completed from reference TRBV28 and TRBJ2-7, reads DVKVTQSSRYLVKRTGEKVFLECVQDMDHENMFWYRQDPGLGLRLIYFSYDVKMKEKGDIPEGYSVSREKKERFSLILESASTNQTSMYLCASSLLGLSSYEQYFGPGTRLTVT.

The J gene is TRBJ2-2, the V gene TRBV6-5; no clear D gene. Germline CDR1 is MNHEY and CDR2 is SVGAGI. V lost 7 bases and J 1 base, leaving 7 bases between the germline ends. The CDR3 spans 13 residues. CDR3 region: CASINWNTGELFF. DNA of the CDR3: TGTGCCAGCATTAACTGGAACACCGGGGAGCTGTTTTTT.

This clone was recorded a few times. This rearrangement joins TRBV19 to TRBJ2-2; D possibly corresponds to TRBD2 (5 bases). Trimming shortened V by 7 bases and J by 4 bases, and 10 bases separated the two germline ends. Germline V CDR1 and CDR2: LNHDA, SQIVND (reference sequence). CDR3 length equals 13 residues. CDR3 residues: CASNRAGTGELFF. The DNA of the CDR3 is TGTGCCAGTAATAGGGCGGGCACCGGGGAGCTGTTTTTT.

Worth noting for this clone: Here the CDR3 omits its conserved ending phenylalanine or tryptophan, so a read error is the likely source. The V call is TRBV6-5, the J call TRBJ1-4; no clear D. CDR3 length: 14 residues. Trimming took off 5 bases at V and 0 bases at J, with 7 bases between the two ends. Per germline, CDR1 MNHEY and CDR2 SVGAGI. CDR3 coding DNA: TGTGCCAGCAGTGCATCAGCAACTAATGAAAAACTGTTTGTT. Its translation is CASSASATNEKLFV.

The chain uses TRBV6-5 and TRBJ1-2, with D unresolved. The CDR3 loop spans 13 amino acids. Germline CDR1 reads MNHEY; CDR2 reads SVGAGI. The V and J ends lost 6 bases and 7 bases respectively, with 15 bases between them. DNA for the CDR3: TGTGCCAGCAGATCTTGGGCCGAGGGTGGCTACACCTTC. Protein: CASRSWAEGGYTF.

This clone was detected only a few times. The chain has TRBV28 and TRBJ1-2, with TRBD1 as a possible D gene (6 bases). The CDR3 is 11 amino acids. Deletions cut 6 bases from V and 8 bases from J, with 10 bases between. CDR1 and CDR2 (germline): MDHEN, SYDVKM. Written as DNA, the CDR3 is TGTGCCAGCAGGGACAGCGGAGGCTACACCTTC. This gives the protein CASRDSGGYTF.

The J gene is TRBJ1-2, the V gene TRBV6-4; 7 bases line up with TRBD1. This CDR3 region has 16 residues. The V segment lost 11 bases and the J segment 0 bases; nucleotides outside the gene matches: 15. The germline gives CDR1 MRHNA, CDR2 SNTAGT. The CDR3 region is CAPGTEFALANYGYTF. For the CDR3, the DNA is TGTGCCCCGGGGACAGAATTCGCCCTGGCTAACTATGGCTACACCTTC.

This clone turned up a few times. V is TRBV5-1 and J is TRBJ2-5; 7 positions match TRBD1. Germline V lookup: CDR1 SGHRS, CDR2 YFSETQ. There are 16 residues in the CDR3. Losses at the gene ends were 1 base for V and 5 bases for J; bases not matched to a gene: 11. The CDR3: CASSLNGDRAPETQYF. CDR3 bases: TGCGCCAGCAGCTTGAATGGTGACAGGGCCCCCGAGACCCAGTACTTC.

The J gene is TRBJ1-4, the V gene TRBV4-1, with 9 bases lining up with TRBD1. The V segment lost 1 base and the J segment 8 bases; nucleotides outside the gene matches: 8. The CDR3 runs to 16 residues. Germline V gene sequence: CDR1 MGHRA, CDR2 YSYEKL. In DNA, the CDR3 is TGCGCCAGCAGCCAAGTCACAGGGGGCGTTTTGGAAAAACTGTTTTTT. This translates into CASSQVTGGVLEKLFF.

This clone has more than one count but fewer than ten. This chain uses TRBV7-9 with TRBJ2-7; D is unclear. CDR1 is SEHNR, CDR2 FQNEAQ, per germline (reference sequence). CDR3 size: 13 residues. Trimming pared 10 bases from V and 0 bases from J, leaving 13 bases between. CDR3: CATNVLSSYEQYF. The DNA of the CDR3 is TGTGCCACCAACGTACTGAGCTCCTACGAGCAGTACTTC.

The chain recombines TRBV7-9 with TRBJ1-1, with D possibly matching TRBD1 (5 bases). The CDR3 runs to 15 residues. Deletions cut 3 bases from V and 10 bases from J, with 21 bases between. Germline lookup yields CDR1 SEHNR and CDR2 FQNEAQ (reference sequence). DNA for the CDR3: TGTGCCAGCAGCTTGGGGTACTCCGCGTCCCAGGGAGCTTTCTTT. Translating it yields CASSLGYSASQGAFF.

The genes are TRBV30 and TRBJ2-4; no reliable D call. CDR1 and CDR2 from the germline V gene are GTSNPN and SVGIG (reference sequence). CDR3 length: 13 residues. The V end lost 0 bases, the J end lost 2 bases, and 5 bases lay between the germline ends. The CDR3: CAWSVNSKNIQYF. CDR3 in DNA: TGTGCCTGGAGTGTAAACTCCAAAAACATTCAGTACTTC.

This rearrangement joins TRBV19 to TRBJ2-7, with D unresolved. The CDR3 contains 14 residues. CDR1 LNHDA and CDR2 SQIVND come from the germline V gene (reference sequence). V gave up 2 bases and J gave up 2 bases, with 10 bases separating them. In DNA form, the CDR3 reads TGTGCCAGTAGTATATCTCCCTCTACCTACGAGCAGTACTTC. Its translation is CASSISPSTYEQYF.

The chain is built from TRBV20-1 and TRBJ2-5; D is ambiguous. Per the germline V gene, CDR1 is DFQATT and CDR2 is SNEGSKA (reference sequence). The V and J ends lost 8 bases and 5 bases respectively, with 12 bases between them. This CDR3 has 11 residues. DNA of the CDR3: TGCAGTACCCTAACCCTCGAGACCCAGTACTTC. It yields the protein CSTLTLETQYF.

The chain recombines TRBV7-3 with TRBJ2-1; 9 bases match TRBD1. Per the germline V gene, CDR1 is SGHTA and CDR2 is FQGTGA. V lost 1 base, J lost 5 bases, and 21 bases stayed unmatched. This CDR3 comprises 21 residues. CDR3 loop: CASSLNPPEILRDRVNNEQFF. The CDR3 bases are TGTGCCAGCAGCTTAAATCCACCGGAGATTTTGAGGGACAGGGTCAACAATGAGCAGTTCTTC.

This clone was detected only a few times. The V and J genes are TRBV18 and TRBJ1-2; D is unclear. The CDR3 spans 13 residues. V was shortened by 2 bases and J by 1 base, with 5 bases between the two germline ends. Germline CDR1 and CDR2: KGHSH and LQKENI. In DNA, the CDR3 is TGTGCCAGCTCACCAGCGCTTAACTATGGCTACACCTTC. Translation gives CASSPALNYGYTF.

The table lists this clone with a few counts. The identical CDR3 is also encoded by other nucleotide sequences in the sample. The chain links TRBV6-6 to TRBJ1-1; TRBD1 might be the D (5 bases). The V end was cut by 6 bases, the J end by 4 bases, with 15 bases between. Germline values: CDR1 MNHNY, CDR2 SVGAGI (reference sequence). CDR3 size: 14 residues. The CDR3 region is CASSITPGVTEAFF. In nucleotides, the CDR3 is TGTGCCAGCAGCATAACGCCGGGGGTCACTGAAGCTTTCTTT.

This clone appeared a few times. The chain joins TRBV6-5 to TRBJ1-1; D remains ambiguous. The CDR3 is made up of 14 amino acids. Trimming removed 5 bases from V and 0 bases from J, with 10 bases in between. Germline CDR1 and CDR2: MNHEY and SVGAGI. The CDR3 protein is CASSLDILNTEAFF. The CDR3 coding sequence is TGTGCCAGCAGTCTCGACATCCTGAACACTGAAGCTTTCTTT.

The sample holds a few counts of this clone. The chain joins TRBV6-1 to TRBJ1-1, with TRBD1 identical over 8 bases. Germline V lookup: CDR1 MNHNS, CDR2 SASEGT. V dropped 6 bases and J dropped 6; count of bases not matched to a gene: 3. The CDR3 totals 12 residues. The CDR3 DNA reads TGTGCCAGCAGCCGGACAGGGTCTGAAGCTTTCTTT. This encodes CASSRTGSEAFF.

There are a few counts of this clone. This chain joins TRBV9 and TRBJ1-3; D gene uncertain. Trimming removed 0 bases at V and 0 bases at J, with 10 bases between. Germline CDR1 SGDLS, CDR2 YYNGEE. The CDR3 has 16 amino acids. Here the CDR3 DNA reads TGTGCCAGCAGCGTAGAACTTGAATACTCTGGAAACACCATATATTTT. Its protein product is CASSVELEYSGNTIYF.